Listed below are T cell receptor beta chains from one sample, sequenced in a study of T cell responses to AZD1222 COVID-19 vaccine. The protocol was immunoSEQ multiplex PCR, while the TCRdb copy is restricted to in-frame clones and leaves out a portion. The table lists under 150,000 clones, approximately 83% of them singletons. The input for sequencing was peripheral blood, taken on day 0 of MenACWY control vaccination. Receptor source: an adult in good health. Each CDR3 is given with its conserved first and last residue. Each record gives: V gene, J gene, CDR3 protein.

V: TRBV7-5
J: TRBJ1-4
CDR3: CVRSLEPVVRGNMEKLFF

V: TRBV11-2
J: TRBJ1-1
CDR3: CASSLASTGSDTEAFF

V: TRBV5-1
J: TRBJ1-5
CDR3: CASSLVPGWAQPQHF

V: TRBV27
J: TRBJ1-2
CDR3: CASSPHRVGYGYTF

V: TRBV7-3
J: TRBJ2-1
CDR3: CASSLMAAAPGNEQFF

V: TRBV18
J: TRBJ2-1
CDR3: CASSPPLGKNYNEQFF

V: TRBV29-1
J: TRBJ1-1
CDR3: CSVEAGVNTEAFF

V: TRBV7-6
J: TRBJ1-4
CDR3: CASSLESGMVNEKLFF

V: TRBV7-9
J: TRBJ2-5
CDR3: CASSLEAGFQETQYF

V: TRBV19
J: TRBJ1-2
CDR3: CASSPRATGVSGYTF

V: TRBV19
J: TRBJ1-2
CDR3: CASSRGQNNYGYTF

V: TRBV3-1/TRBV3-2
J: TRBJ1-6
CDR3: CASESWTDNSPLHF

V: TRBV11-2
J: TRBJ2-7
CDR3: CASSYQGGKVF

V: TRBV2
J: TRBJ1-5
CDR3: CASSRTGRSYSNQPQHF

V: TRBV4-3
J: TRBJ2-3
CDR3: CASSQDLAGGGRTSTDTQYF

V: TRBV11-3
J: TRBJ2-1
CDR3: CASSFRSGGASEQFF

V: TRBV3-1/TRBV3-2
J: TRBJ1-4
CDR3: CASSAYGELTNEKLFF

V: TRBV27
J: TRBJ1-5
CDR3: CASSPRQGHQPQHF

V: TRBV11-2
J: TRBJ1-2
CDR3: CASSASLGQYGYTF

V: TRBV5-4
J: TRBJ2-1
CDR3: CASSPLGGASYNEQFF

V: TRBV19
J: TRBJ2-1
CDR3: CASSMAFSYNEQFF

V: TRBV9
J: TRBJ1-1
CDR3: CASSVGVQGKNTEAFF

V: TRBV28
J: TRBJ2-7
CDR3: CASSTTRRGAASYEQYF

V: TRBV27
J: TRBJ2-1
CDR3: CASSFAGGYNEQFF

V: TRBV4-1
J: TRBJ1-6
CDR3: CASSQDLQDRRHSPLHF

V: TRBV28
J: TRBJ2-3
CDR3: CASEPSSGGGFTDTQYF

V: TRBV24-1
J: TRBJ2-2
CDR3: CATSDSGPAGELFF

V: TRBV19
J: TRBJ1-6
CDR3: CASSITGNYNSPLHF

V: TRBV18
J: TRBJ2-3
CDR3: CASSLERDMSTDTQYF

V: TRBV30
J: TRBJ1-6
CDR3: CAWTQGGHNSPLHF

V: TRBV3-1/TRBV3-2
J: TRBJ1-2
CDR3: CASRHRTGANYGYTF

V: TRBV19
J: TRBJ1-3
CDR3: CASSPGRSLGNTIYF

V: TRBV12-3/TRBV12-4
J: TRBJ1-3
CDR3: CASSPGQGNTIYF